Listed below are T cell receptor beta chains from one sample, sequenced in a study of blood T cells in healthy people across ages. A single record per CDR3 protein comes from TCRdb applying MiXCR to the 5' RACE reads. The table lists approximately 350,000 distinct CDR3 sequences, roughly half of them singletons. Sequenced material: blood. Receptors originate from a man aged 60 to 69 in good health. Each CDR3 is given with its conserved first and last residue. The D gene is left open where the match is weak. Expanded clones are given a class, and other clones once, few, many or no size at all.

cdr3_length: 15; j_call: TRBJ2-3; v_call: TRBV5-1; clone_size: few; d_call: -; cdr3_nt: TGCGCCAGCAGTCGAACGACAGGACGCACAGATACGCAGTATTTT; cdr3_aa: CASSRTTGRTDTQYF
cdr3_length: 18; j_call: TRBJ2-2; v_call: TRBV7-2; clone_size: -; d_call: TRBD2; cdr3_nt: TGTGCCAGCAGCCGACCGGGACTAGCGGGGGGGCCTACCGGGGAGCTGTTTTTT; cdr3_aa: CASSRPGLAGGPTGELFF
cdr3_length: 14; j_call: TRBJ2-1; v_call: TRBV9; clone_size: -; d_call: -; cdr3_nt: TGTGCCAGCAGCGTAGCCGCACCTACGGATGAGCAGTTCTTC; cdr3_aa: CASSVAAPTDEQFF
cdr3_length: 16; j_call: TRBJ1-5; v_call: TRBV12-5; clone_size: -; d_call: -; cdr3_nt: TGTGCTAGTGGTTGGAATACCGGGACGAGCAATCAGCCCCAGCATTTT; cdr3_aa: CASGWNTGTSNQPQHF
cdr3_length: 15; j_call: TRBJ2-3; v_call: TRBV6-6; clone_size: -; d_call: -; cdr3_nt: TGTGCCAGCAGTTACTACCGGGGAAGCACAGATACGCAGTATTTT; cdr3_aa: CASSYYRGSTDTQYF
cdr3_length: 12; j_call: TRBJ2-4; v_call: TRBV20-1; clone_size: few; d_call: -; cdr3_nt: TGCAGTGGACGGCAAGCCAAAAACATTCAGTACTTC; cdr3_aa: CSGRQAKNIQYF
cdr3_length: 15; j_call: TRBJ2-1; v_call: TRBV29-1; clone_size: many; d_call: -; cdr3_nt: TGCAGCGTTGATTTCCGGTTGAAGGGAATCAATGAGCAGTTCTTC; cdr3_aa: CSVDFRLKGINEQFF
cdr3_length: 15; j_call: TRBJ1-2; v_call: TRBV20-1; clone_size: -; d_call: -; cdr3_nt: TGCAGTGCTAGAGGACAGGCGGAAGTTAACTATGGCTACACCTTC; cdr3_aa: CSARGQAEVNYGYTF
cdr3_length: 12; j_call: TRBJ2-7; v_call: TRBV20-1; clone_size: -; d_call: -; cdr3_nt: TGCAGTGCGAGACTACGCGCTACCGAGCAGTACTTC; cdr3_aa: CSARLRATEQYF
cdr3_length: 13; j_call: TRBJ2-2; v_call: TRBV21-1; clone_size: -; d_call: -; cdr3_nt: TGTGCCAACGTGCAGGGGGGCGTCGGGGAGCTGTTTTTT; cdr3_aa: CANVQGGVGELFF
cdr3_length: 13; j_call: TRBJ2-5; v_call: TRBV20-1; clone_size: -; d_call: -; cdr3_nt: TGCAGTGCGAGGCCGGGAGCCCAAGAGACCCAGTACTTC; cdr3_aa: CSARPGAQETQYF
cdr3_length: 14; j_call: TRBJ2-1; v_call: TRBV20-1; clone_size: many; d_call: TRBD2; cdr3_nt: TGCAGTGCCCCCACTAGCGGGCCGTACAATGAGCAGTTCTTC; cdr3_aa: CSAPTSGPYNEQFF
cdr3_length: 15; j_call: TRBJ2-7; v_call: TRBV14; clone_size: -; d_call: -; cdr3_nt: TGTGCCAGCAGCCAATCTGGCGCACAAGACTACGAGCAGTACTTC; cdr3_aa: CASSQSGAQDYEQYF
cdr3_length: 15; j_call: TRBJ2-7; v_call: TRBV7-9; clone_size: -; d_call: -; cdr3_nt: TGTGCCAGCGGGATAGGAGCAAAAAGCCCCTACGAGCAGTACTTC; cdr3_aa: CASGIGAKSPYEQYF
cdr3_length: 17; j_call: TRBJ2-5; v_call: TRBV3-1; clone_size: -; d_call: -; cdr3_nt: TGTGCCAGCAGCCCCGGTTGGAGGGGCGGTGGGGTAGAGACCCAGTACTTC; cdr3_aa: CASSPGWRGGGVETQYF
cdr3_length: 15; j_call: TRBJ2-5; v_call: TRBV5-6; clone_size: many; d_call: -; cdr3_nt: TGTGCCAGCACACCCCGACGGCTTGGGCAAGAGACCCAGTACTTC; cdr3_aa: CASTPRRLGQETQYF
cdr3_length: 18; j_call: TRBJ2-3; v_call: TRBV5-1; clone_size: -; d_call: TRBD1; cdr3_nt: TGCGCCAGCAGCTTGAGGGGACAGGTAGCTCCTAGCACAGATACGCAGTATTTT; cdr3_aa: CASSLRGQVAPSTDTQYF
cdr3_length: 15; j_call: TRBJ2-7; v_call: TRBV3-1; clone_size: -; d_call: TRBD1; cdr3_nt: TGTGCCAGCAGCCAAAAGACAGGGCGCTCCTACGAGCAGTACTTC; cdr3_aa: CASSQKTGRSYEQYF
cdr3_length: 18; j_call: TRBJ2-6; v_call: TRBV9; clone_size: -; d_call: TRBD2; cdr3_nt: TGTGCCAGCAGCAGGATTAGCGGGAGTGGCTCTGGGGCCAACGTCCTGACTTTC; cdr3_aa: CASSRISGSGSGANVLTF
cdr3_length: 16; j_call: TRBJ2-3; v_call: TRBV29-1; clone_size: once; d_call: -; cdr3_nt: TGCAGCGTTGCGCAAACTCTTGGGGCCCCGGGTAGTACGCAGTATTTT; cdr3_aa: CSVAQTLGAPGSTQYF
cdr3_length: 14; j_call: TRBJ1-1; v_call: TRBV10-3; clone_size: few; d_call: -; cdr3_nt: TGTGCCATCAGATCAGACAGCCTGAACACTGAAGCTTTCTTT; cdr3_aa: CAIRSDSLNTEAFF
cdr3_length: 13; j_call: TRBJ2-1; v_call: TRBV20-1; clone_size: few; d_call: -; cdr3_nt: TGCAGTGCTAGTGCAGGGACCTACAATGAGCAGTTCTTC; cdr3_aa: CSASAGTYNEQFF
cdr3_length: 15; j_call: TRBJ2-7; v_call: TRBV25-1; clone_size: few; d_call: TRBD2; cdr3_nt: TGTGCCAGCAGAGGAAAGCGGGAGCACACCTACGAGCAGTACTTC; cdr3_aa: CASRGKREHTYEQYF
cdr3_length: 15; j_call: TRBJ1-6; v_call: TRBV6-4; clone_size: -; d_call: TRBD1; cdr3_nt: TGTGCCAGCAGTAACACGGGACAGGGCTATTCACCCCTCCACTTT; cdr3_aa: CASSNTGQGYSPLHF
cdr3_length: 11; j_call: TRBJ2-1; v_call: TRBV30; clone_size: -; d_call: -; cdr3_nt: TGTGCCTGGGCTGCGGACAGTGAGCAGTTCTTC; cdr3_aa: CAWAADSEQFF
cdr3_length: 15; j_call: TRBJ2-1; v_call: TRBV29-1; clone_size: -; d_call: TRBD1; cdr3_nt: TGCAGCGTTGAAGATATGCGACAGGGGGGCAATGAGCAGTTCTTC; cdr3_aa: CSVEDMRQGGNEQFF
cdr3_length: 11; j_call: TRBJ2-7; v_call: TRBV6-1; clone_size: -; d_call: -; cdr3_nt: TGTGCCACCTCACCAATCTACGAGCAGTACTTC; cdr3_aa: CATSPIYEQYF
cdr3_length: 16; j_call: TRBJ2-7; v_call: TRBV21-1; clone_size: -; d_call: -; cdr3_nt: TGTGCCAACAGCAAAGCCCCTGGCGGGAGTCTGGACGAGCAGTACTTC; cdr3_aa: CANSKAPGGSLDEQYF
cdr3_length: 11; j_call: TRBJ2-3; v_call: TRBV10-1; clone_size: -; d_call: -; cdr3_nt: TGCGCCAGTGGGCGTGCGGATACGCAGTATTTT; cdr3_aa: CASGRADTQYF